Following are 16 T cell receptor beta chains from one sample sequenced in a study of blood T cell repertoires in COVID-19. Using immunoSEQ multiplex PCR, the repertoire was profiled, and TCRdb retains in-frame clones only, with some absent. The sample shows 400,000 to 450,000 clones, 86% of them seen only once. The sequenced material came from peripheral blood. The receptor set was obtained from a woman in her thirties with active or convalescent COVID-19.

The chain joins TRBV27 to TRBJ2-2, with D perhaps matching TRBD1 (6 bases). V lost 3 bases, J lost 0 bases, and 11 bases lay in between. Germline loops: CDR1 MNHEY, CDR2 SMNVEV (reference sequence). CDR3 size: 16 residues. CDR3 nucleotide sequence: TGTGCCAGCAGTTTTTTGGGGGCCACGAACACCGGGGAGCTGTTTTTT. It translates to CASSFLGATNTGELFF.

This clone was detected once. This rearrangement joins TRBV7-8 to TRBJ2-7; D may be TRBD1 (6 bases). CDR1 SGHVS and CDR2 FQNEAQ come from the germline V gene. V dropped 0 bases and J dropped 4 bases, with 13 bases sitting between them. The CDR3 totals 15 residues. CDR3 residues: CASSLAEIQGYEQYF. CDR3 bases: TGTGCCAGCAGCTTAGCGGAGATACAGGGATACGAGCAGTACTTC.

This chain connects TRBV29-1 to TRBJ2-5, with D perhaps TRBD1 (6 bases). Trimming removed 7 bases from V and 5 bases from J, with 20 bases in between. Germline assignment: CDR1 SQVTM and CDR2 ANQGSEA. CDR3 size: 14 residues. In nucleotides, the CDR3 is TGCAGCGCCGATAAGGGGGATGGATGGGAGACCCAGTACTTC. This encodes CSADKGDGWETQYF.

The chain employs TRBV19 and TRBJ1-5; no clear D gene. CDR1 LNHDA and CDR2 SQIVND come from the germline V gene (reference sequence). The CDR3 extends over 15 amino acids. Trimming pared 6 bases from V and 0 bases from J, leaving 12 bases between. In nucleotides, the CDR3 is TGTGCCAGTAGCCTCGTATCTTATAGCAATCAGCCCCAGCATTTT. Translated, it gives CASSLVSYSNQPQHF.

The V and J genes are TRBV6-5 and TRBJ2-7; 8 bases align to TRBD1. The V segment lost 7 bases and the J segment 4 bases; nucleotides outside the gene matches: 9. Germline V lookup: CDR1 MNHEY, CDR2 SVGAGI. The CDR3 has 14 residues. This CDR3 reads CASISDRASYEQYF. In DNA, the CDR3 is TGTGCCAGCATCTCGGACAGGGCCTCATACGAGCAGTACTTC.

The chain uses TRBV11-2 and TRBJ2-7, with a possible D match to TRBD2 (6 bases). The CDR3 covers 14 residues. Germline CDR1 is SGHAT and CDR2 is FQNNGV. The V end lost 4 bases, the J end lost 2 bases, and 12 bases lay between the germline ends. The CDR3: CASSSETRTYEQYF. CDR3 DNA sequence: TGTGCCAGCAGCTCAGAGACTAGAACCTACGAGCAGTACTTC.

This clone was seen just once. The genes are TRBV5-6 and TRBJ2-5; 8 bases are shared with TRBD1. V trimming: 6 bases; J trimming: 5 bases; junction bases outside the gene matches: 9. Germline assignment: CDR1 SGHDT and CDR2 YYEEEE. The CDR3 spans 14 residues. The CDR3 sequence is CASNRQGNGETQYF. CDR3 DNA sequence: TGTGCCAGCAACCGACAGGGGAACGGGGAGACCCAGTACTTC.

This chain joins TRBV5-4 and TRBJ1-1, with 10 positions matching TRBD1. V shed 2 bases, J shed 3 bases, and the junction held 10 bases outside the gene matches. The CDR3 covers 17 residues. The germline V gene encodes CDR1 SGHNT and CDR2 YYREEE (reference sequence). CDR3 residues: CASSFGRDRGRYTEAFF. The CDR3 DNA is TGTGCCAGCAGCTTTGGCCGGGACAGGGGTAGGTACACTGAAGCTTTCTTT.

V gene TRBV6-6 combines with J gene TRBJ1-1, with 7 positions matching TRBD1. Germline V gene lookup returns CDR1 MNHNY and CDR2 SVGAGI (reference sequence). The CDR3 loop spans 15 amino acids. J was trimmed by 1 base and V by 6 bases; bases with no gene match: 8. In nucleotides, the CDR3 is TGTGCCAGCAGCGGGGACAGTTTGGGGAACACTGAAGCTTTCTTT. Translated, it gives CASSGDSLGNTEAFF.

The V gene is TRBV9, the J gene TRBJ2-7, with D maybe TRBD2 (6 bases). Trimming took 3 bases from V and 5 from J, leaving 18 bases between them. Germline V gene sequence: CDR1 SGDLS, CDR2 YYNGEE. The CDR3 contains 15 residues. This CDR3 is CASSASLANVNEQYF. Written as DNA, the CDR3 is TGTGCCAGCAGCGCCTCGCTAGCGAATGTGAACGAGCAGTACTTC.

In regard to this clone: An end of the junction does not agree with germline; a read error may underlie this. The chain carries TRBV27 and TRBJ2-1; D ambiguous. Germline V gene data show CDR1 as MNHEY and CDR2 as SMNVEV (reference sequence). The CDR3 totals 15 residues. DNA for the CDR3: TGTGCCAGCAGTTTATATACAGCAACCTACAATGGGCAGTTCTTC. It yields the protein CASSLYTATYNGQFF.

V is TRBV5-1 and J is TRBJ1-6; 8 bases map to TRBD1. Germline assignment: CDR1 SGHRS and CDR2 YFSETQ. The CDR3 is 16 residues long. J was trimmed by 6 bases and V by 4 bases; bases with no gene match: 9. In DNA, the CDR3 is TGCGCCAGCAGCCCAATCAGGGGGCTGGGTAATTCACCCCTCCACTTT. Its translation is CASSPIRGLGNSPLHF.

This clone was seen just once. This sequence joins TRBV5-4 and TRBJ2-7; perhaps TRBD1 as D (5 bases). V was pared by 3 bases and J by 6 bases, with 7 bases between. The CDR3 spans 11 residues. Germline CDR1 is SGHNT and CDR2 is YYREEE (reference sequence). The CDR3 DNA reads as TGTGCCAGCAGCTCAGGGTTCGAGCAGTACTTC. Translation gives CASSSGFEQYF. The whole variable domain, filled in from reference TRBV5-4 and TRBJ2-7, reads ETGVTQSPTHLIKTRGQQVTLRCSSQSGHNTVSWYQQALGQGPQFIFQYYREEENGRGNFPPRFSGLQFPNYSSELNVNALELDDSALYLCASSSGFEQYFGPGTRLTVT.

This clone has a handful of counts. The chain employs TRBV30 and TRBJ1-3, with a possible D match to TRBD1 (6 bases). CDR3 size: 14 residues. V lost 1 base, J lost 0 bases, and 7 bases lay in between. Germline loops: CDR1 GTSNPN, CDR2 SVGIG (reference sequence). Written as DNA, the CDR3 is TGTGCCTGGAGTGACAGGGCCTCTGGAAACACCATATATTTT. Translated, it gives CAWSDRASGNTIYF.

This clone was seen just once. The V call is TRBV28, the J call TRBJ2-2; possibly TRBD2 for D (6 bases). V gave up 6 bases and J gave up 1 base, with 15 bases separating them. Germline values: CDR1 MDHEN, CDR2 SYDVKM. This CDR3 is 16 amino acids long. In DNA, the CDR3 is TGTGCCAGCAGACTACGGGGCGGGGTGAACACCGGGGAGCTGTTTTTT. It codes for CASRLRGGVNTGELFF.

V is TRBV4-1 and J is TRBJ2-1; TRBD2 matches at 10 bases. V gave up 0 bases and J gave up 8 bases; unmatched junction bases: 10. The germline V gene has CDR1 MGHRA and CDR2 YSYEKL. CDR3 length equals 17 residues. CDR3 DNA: TGCGCCAGCAGCCAAGAAGAAGGTCTAGCGGGAGCCTATGAGCAGTTCTTC. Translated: CASSQEEGLAGAYEQFF.